This T cell receptor beta chain stems from a study of blood T cell repertoires in COVID-19. Study-level background: Sites across the United States, Italy and Spain contributed samples from acute and convalescent COVID-19. The cDNA or gDNA used as material had been derived from T cells, B-cell-depleted T cells, or PBMCs.

Concerning this clone itself: No DNA is shown, since the ends of the CDR3 on it are uncertain; the CDR3 is the one TCRdb lists. This same CDR3 is encoded by further DNA sequences in the sample.

The germline CDR1 and CDR2 sequences are LGHDT and YNNKEL (reference sequence). The CDR3 sequence runs 13 residues, both termini included. Original handling: From reference gene primer amplification, estimates of nucleated cell counts were derived. TCRdb's table, derived via immunoSEQ multiplex PCR, lists solely in-frame clones and lacks some. That table furnishes V, J and clone size, whereas the DNA furnished D and trimming. Altogether 150,000 to 200,000 clones are present, roughly nine tenths being singletons, with the ten largest covering 1.5% to 2%. This clonotype originated in a man between 18 and 35 years old who had recovered from COVID-19. The rearrangement joins TRBV3-1 (or the pseudogene TRBV3-2) to TRBJ1-4; the D call of TRBD1 is as the table states it, not checked on the DNA. The sequencing sample was made of peripheral blood. This CDR3 reads CASSFGTGAKLFF.